One and the same sample provided the 25 T cell receptor beta chains below, sequenced in a study of blood T cell repertoires in COVID-19 (dated by TCRdb to 2018 to 2021). Preparation of the library involved the immunoSEQ multiplex PCR assay. In its TCRdb copy, this immuneACCESS table keeps in-frame sequences only and misses some clones. Where compared with another copy, unresolved V genes explain less than half of these, and the others have no known cause. The sample records approximately 82,000 clones, around 89% of which are singletons. Of the sample, more than 0.95% is held by the ten largest clones. Sequencing was carried out using PBMCs or T cells enriched from blood (not recorded which). The source of these receptors is a woman in her fifties or sixties with acute COVID-19.

The chain employs TRBV6-5 and TRBJ2-7; 8 bases are shared with TRBD1. Trimming at V came to 7 bases and at J to 3 bases, leaving 5 bases not matched to a gene. The CDR3 totals 13 residues. Germline CDR1 is MNHEY and CDR2 is SVGAGI. The CDR3, as DNA: TGTGCCAGCATTCCAGGGGGCCTCTACGAGCAGTACTTC. This codes for CASIPGGLYEQYF.

The J gene is TRBJ2-7, the V gene TRBV3-1 (or the pseudogene TRBV3-2), with no clear D. The length of the CDR3 is 12 residues. V lost 8 bases to trimming and J lost 3 bases, with 11 bases between them. Germline CDR1 reads LGHDT; CDR2 reads YNNKEL (reference sequence). The chain's CDR3 is CASGNRNYEQYF. CDR3 bases: TGTGCCAGCGGCAACCGAAACTACGAGCAGTACTTC.

The chain combines TRBV12-3 or TRBV12-4 with TRBJ1-4; 7 bases line up with TRBD1. V shed 5 bases and J 5 bases; nucleotides not matched to a gene: 2. This CDR3 spans 13 amino acids. The CDR3 loop is CASSGQANEKLFF. The CDR3 DNA is TGTGCCAGCAGTGGACAGGCAAATGAAAAACTGTTTTTT.

This clone was seen only a few times. The chain carries TRBV6-6 and TRBJ2-6; D is unresolved. The CDR3 covers 19 residues. From germline, CDR1 is MNHNY and CDR2 SVGAGI (reference sequence). V was shortened by 5 bases and J by 0 bases, with 20 bases between the two germline ends. CDR3 sequence (DNA): TGTGCCAGCAGTCTTCTGGCCCCCTTGGTCCCCTCTGGGGCCAACGTCCTGACTTTC. Protein: CASSLLAPLVPSGANVLTF.

The DNA for the CDR3 is TGTGCCAGCAGTGTCACTAGCGGATACAATGAGCAGTTCTTC. This encodes CASSVTSGYNEQFF. The J gene is TRBJ2-1, the V gene TRBV2, with 8 positions matching TRBD2. Germline V lookup: CDR1 SNHLY, CDR2 FYNNEI. CDR3 length: 14 residues. V dropped 4 bases and J dropped 4; count of bases not matched to a gene: 3.

The V and J genes are TRBV7-2 and TRBJ2-7; TRBD2 is a possible D gene (6 bases). Germline assignment: CDR1 SGHTA and CDR2 FQGNSA. This CDR3 has 15 residues. Trimming stripped 3 bases from V and 5 bases from J, with 17 bases between. The CDR3 DNA follows: TGTGCCAGCAGCTTGGCGCCGCTAGCGCTCAACGAGCAGTACTTC. This sequence encodes CASSLAPLALNEQYF.

The chain links TRBV11-2 to TRBJ1-1; D gene uncertain. V dropped 4 bases and J dropped 3 bases, with 24 bases sitting between them. CDR1 is SGHAT, CDR2 FQNNGV, per germline. The CDR3 runs 18 residues. CDR3 nucleotide sequence: TGTGCCAGCAGCTCCGCCCCTCTAAATATCCCGGTATACACTGAAGCTTTCTTT. Protein sequence: CASSSAPLNIPVYTEAFF.

The chain combines TRBV30 with TRBJ1-1, with D unresolved. The CDR3 length is 13 residues. CDR1 is GTSNPN, CDR2 SVGIG, per germline (reference sequence). The V end lost 1 base, the J end lost 1 base, and 7 bases lay between the germline ends. This CDR3 is CAWSAQKNTEAFF. In DNA form, the CDR3 reads TGTGCCTGGAGTGCCCAAAAGAACACTGAAGCTTTCTTT.

The rearrangement joins TRBV2 to TRBJ1-3, with 7 bases aligning to TRBD1. Germline trimming cut 8 bases from V and 4 bases from J; bases unmatched to any gene: 17. CDR1 and CDR2 (germline): SNHLY, FYNNEI. CDR3 size: 17 residues. As DNA, the CDR3 is TGTGCCAGCTCAGCCCGGGACAGTCGGTCCCGGGGAAACACCATATATTTT. This encodes CASSARDSRSRGNTIYF.

The rearrangement uses TRBV11-2 and TRBJ2-1, with D perhaps TRBD2 (8 bases). This CDR3 is built from 15 residues. V lost 1 base and J lost 9, with 16 bases in between. Germline values: CDR1 SGHAT, CDR2 FQNNGV. The CDR3 region is CASSLVAGRQGEQFF. CDR3 coding DNA: TGTGCCAGCAGCTTAGTAGCGGGGAGACAGGGTGAGCAGTTCTTC.

There are many counts of this clone. The genes are TRBV21-1 and TRBJ2-1; the table's D call, TRBD2, was not checked against the DNA. TRBV21-1 counts as a pseudogene. The CDR3 covers 16 residues. The CDR3 is CASSKSRERSYNEQFF. For the CDR3, the DNA is TGTGCCAGCAGCAAATCTCGGGAGCGGTCCTACAATGAGCAGTTCTTC.

This chain joins TRBV19 and TRBJ1-4, with 8 bases fitting TRBD1. The CDR3 length is 13 residues. The V and J ends lost 7 bases and 8 bases, in that order; junction bases with no gene match: 6. Germline values: CDR1 LNHDA, CDR2 SQIVND (reference sequence). The CDR3 protein is CASNQGADEKLFF. In DNA, the CDR3 is TGTGCCAGTAACCAGGGGGCGGACGAAAAACTGTTTTTT.

This chain joins TRBV30 and TRBJ1-1; D unresolved. Germline CDR1 GTSNPN, CDR2 SVGIG (reference sequence). The CDR3 is 13 amino acids. Trimming shortened V by 2 bases and J by 2 bases, and 9 bases separated the two germline ends. Written as DNA, the CDR3 is TGTGCCTGGAGTCCGCGTCCCAACACTGAAGCTTTCTTT. Its protein product is CAWSPRPNTEAFF.

This chain uses TRBV7-3 with TRBJ1-4; possibly TRBD1 for D (5 bases). CDR1 SGHTA and CDR2 FQGTGA come from the germline V gene. Trimming shortened V by 5 bases and J by 8 bases, and 21 bases separated the two germline ends. The length of the CDR3 is 16 residues. The CDR3 DNA reads TGTGCCAGCAGCCAGAACGGAGGGACCCTGGGGGAAAAACTGTTTTTT. It specifies CASSQNGGTLGEKLFF.

The CDR3 DNA sequence: TGCGCCAGCAGGGGAGGGGTGAACACTGAAGCTTTCTTT. This translates into CASRGGVNTEAFF. The rearrangement uses TRBV5-1 and TRBJ1-1; maybe TRBD1 (5 bases). There are 13 residues in the CDR3. V lost 5 bases to trimming and J lost 0 bases, with 8 bases between them. The germline V gene has CDR1 SGHRS and CDR2 YFSETQ.

The chain uses TRBV19 and TRBJ1-1; no firm D call. CDR1 and CDR2 from the germline V gene are LNHDA and SQIVND (reference sequence). Between the trimmed V and J ends, which lost 2 bases and 0 bases, there was a span of 7 bases. The CDR3 spans 14 residues. CDR3 in DNA: TGTGCCAGTAGTATAAGAGTCATGAACACTGAAGCTTTCTTT. Amino acids: CASSIRVMNTEAFF.

J is TRBJ2-2 and V is TRBV5-5; D unclear. Germline V gene lookup returns CDR1 SGHKS and CDR2 YYEKEE (reference sequence). V lost 5 bases and J 0 bases, leaving 17 bases between the germline ends. This CDR3 comprises 17 residues. The CDR3 region is CASSPRLQQANTGELFF. Here the CDR3 DNA reads TGTGCCAGCAGTCCGAGACTCCAACAAGCGAACACCGGGGAGCTGTTTTTT.

V is TRBV18 and J is TRBJ2-7; the match to TRBD2 covers 7 bases. From germline, CDR1 is KGHSH and CDR2 LQKENI. The CDR3 length is 14 residues. The V gene end was trimmed by 5 bases and the J gene end by 6 bases; junction bases not matched to a gene: 10. The CDR3 protein is CASSGQGGKREQYF. In DNA form, the CDR3 reads TGTGCCAGCTCAGGGCAGGGAGGGAAGCGCGAGCAGTACTTC.

This clone was observed a few times. The chain employs TRBV13 and TRBJ1-3, with 10 bases fitting TRBD1. V lost 5 bases, J lost 5 bases, and 9 bases stayed unmatched. The CDR3 is 16 amino acids. CDR1 is PRHDT and CDR2 is FYEKMQ in the germline V gene (reference sequence). The DNA for the CDR3 is TGTGCCAGCAGCCCCGGGACAGGGGAGAAGAGAAACACCATATATTTT. Its protein product is CASSPGTGEKRNTIYF.

The genes are TRBV3-1 (or the pseudogene TRBV3-2) and TRBJ1-1; no clear D gene. The germline V gene encodes CDR1 LGHDT and CDR2 YNNKEL (reference sequence). The CDR3 is made up of 16 amino acids. V lost 0 bases and J lost 1, with 12 bases in between. The CDR3 nucleotides are TGTGCCAGCAGCCAAGATCTGCACGTCAGGAACACTGAAGCTTTCTTT. This gives the protein CASSQDLHVRNTEAFF.

This chain uses TRBV11-3 with TRBJ1-1; the D gene is possibly TRBD1 (5 bases). There are 15 residues in the CDR3. CDR1 is SGHNT and CDR2 is YENEEA in the germline V gene. V lost 1 base and J 4 bases, leaving 13 bases between the germline ends. CDR3 in DNA: TGTGCCAGCAGCTTAGGTTGGGGCGATTCCACTGAAGCTTTCTTT. This gives the protein CASSLGWGDSTEAFF.

The V gene is TRBV6-5, the J gene TRBJ1-2; D possibly corresponds to TRBD1 (6 bases). The germline gives CDR1 MNHEY, CDR2 SVGAGI. Trimming shortened V by 5 bases and J by 4 bases, and 14 bases separated the two germline ends. The CDR3 length is 14 residues. The CDR3: CASSLAGGGYGYTF. The DNA for the CDR3 is TGTGCCAGCAGTCTCGCGGGGGGCGGCTATGGCTACACCTTC.

The rearrangement links TRBV24-1 to TRBJ2-1; TRBD1 aligns across 10 bases. V lost 3 bases to trimming and J lost 3 bases; unmatched junction nucleotides: 4. The CDR3 contains 16 residues. Germline V CDR1 and CDR2: KGHDR, SFDVKD. CDR3 DNA sequence: TGTGCCACCAGTGATCCCCGGACAGGGGGCTACAATGAGCAGTTCTTC. Translating it yields CATSDPRTGGYNEQFF.

The chain couples TRBV9 to TRBJ2-6; unclear D gene. Germline V gene data show CDR1 as SGDLS and CDR2 as YYNGEE. The CDR3 sequence is 15 residues long. With 0 bases removed from V and 0 bases from J, the gap between germline ends came to 4 bases. The CDR3 coding sequence is TGTGCCAGCAGCGTAGCGAGCTCTGGGGCCAACGTCCTGACTTTC. Amino acid sequence: CASSVASSGANVLTF.

V usage is TRBV5-1 and J usage is TRBJ2-5, with TRBD1 matching 11 bases. J was trimmed by 4 bases and V by 0 bases; bases with no gene match: 5. The CDR3 is made up of 16 amino acids. From germline, CDR1 is SGHRS and CDR2 YFSETQ. The chain's CDR3 is CASSLGPGTGGETQYF. As DNA, the CDR3 is TGCGCCAGCAGCTTGGGACCGGGGACAGGGGGAGAGACCCAGTACTTC. Full variable domain (outside the CDR3, taken from reference TRBV5-1 and TRBJ2-5): KAGVTQTPRYLIKTRGQQVTLSCSPISGHRSVSWYQQTPGQGLQFLFEYFSETQRNKGNFPGRFSGRQFSNSRSEMNVSTLELGDSALYLCASSLGPGTGGETQYFGPGTRLLVL.